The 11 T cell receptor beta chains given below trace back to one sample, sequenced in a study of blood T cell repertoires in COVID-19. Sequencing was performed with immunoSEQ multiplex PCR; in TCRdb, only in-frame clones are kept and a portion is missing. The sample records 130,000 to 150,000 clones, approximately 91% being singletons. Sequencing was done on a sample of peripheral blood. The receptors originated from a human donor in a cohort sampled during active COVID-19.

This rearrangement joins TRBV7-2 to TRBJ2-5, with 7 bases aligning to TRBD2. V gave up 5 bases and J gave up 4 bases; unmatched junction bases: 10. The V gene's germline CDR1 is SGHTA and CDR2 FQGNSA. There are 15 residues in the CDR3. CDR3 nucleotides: TGTGCCAGCAGCCCCGTTGGAGCGGGGAGAGAGACCCAGTACTTC. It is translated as CASSPVGAGRETQYF.

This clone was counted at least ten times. In DNA, the CDR3 is TGTGCCAGCAGTACCGCCGGGACAGGCCAATACGAGCAGTACTTC. The encoded protein is CASSTAGTGQYEQYF. The chain joins TRBV28 to TRBJ2-7; the match to TRBD1 covers 8 bases. J was trimmed by 4 bases and V by 5 bases; bases with no gene match: 10. CDR1 and CDR2 (germline): MDHEN, SYDVKM. The CDR3 has 15 residues.

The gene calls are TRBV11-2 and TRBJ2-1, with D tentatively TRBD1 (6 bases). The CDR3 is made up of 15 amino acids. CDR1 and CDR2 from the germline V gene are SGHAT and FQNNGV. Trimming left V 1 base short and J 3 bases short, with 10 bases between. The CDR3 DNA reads TGTGCCAGCAGCTTAGGAGGGGGTGTCTACAATGAGCAGTTCTTC. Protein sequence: CASSLGGGVYNEQFF.

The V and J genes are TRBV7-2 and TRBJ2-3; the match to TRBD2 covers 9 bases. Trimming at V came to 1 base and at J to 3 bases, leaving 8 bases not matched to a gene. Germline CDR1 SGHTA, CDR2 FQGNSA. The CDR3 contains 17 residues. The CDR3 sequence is CASSLEGSGGLTDTQYF. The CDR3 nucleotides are TGTGCCAGCAGCTTAGAGGGTAGCGGGGGCCTTACAGATACGCAGTATTTT.

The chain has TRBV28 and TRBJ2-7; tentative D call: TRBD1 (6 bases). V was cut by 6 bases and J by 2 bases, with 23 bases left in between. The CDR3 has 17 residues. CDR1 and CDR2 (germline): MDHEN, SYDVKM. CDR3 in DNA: TGTGCCAGCAGCAAGGACTTCCCAGGGGTTGAGGCCTACGAGCAGTACTTC. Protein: CASSKDFPGVEAYEQYF.

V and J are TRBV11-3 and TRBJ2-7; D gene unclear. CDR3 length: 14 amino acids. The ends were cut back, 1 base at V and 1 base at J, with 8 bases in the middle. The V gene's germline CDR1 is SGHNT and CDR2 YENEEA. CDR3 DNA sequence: TGTGCCAGCAGCTTAGGGCCCCCTTCCTACGAGCAGTACTTC. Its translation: CASSLGPPSYEQYF.

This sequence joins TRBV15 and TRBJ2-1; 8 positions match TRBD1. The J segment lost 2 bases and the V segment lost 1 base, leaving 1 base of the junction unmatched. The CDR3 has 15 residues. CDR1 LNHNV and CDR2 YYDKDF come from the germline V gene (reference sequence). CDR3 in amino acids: CATSRGTGTYNEQFF. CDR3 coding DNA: TGTGCCACCAGCAGAGGGACAGGGACCTACAATGAGCAGTTCTTC.

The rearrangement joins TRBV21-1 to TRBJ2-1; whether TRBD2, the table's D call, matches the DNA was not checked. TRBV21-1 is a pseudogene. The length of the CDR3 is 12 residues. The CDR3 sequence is CASSPEDNEQFF. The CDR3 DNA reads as TGTGCCAGCAGCCCTGAGGACAATGAGCAGTTCTTC.

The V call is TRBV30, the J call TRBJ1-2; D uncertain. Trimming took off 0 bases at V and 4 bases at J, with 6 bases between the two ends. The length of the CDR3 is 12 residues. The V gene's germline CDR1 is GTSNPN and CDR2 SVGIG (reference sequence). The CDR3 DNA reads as TGTGCCTGGAGTGTACTGGTCTATGGCTACACCTTC. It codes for CAWSVLVYGYTF.

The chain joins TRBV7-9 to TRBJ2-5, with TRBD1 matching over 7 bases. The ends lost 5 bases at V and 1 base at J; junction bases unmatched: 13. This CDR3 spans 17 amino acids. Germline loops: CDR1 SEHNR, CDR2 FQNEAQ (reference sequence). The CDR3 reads CASSLDRAVPGQETQYF. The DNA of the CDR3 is TGTGCCAGCAGCCTCGACAGGGCAGTACCGGGCCAAGAGACCCAGTACTTC.

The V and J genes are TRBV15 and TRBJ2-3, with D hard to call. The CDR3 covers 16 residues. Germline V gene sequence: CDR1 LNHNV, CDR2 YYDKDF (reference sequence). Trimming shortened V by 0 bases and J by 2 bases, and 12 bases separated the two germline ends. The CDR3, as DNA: TGTGCCACCAGCAGAGATTCTGGCGGCTACACAGATACGCAGTATTTT. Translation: CATSRDSGGYTDTQYF.